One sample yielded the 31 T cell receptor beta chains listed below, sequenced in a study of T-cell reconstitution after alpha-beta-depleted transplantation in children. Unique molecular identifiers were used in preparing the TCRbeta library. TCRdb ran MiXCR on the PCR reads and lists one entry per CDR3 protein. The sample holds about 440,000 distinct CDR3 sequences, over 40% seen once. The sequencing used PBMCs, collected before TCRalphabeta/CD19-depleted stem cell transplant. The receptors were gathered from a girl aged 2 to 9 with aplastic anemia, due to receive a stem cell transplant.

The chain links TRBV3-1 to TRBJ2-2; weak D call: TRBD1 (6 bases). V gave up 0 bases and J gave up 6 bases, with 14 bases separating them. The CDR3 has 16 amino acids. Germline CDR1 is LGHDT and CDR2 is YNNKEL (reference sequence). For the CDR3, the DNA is TGTGCCAGCAGCCAAGAGTGGACAGACGGGGCCGGGGAGCTGTTTTTT. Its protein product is CASSQEWTDGAGELFF. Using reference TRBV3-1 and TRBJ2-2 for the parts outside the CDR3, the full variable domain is DTAVSQTPKYLVTQMGNDKSIKCEQNLGHDTMYWYKQDSKKFLKIMFSYNNKELIINETVPNRFSPKSPDKAHLNLHINSLELGDSAVYFCASSQEWTDGAGELFFGEGSRLTVL.

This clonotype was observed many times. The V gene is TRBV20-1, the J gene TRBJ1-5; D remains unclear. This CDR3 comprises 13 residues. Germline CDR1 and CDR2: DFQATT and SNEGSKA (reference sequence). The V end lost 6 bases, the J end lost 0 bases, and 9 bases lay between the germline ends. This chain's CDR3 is CSAKRVSNQPQHF. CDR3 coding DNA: TGCAGTGCCAAGAGAGTTAGCAATCAGCCCCAGCATTTT.

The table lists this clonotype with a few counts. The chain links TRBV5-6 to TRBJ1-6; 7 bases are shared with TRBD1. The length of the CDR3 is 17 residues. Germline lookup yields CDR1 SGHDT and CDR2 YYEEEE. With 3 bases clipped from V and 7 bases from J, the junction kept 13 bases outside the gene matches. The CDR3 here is CASSYRDSRSWNSPLHF. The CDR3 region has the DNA TGTGCCAGCAGCTATCGGGACAGCCGATCTTGGAATTCACCCCTCCACTTT.

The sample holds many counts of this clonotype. CDR3: CASSSPTDGYTF. Written as DNA, the CDR3 is TGTGCCAGCAGTAGCCCGACAGATGGCTACACCTTC. The chain is built from TRBV27 and TRBJ1-2; D is perhaps TRBD1 (5 bases). CDR1 is MNHEY and CDR2 is SMNVEV in the germline V gene (reference sequence). The ends were cut back, 5 bases at V and 6 bases at J, with 10 bases in the middle. The CDR3 is made up of 12 amino acids.

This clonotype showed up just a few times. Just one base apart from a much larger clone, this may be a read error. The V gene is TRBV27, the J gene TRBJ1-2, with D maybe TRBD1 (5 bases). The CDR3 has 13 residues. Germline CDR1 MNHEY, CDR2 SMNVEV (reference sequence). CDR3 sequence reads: CASSFRDLDGYPF. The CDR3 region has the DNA TGTGCCAGCAGTTTCAGGGACTTGGATGGCTACCCCTTC.

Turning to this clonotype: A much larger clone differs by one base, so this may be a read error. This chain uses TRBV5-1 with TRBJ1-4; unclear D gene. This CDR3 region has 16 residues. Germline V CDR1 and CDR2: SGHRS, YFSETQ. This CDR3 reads CASSPYIVATNEKRFF. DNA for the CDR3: TGCGCCAGCAGCCCCTACATCGTTGCAACTAATGAAAAACGGTTTTTT.

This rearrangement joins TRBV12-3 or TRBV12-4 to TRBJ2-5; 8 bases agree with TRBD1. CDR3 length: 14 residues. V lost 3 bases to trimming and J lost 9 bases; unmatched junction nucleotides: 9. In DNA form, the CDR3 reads TGTGCCAGCAGTTTTAACCAGGGGGCCGTTGCCCAGTACTTC. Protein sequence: CASSFNQGAVAQYF.

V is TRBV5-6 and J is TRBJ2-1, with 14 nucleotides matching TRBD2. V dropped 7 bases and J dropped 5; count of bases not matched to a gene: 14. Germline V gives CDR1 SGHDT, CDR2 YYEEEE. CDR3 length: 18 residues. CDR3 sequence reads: CASGPGTSGRVWDNEQFF. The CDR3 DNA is TGTGCCAGCGGCCCCGGGACTAGCGGGAGAGTTTGGGACAATGAGCAGTTCTTC.

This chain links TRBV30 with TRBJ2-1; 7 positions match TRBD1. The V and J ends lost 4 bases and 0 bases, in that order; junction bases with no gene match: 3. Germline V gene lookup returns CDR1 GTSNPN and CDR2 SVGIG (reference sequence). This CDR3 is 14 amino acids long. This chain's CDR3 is CAWKWTGSYNEQFF. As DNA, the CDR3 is TGTGCCTGGAAGTGGACAGGCTCCTACAATGAGCAGTTCTTC.

The DNA for the CDR3 is TGTGCCAGCAGCCACGGGACTAGCGGCTTTTACGAGCAGTACTTC. It translates to CASSHGTSGFYEQYF. This chain links TRBV7-2 with TRBJ2-7; 11 bases line up with TRBD2. The CDR3 consists of 15 residues. V was clipped by 5 bases and J by 4 bases; unmatched bases: 7. Germline V gene data show CDR1 as SGHTA and CDR2 as FQGNSA.

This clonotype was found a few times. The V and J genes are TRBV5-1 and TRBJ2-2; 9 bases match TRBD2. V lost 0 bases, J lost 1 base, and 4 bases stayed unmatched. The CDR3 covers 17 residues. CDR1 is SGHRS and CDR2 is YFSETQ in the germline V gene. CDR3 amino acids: CASSLGLAGLNTGELFF. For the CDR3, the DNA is TGCGCCAGCAGCTTGGGGCTAGCGGGACTGAACACCGGGGAGCTGTTTTTT.

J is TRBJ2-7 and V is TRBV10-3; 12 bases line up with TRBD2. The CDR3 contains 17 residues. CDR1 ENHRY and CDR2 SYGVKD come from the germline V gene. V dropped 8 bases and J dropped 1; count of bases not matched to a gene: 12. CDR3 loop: CAICPRSTSGRSYEQYF. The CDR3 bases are TGTGCCATCTGTCCACGCTCCACTAGCGGGAGGTCCTACGAGCAGTACTTC.

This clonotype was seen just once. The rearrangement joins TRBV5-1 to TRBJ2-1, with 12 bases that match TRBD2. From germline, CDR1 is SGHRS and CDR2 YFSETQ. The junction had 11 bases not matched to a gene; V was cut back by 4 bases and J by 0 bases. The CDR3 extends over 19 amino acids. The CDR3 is CASSPLTSGSDSSYNEQFF. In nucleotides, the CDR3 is TGCGCCAGCAGCCCCCTGACTAGCGGGAGCGATAGCTCCTACAATGAGCAGTTCTTC.

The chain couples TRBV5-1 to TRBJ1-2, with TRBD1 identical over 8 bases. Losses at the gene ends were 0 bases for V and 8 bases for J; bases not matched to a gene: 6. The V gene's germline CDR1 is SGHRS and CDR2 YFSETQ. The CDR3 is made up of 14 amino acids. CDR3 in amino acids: CASSLVQGAEGYTF. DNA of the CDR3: TGCGCCAGCAGCTTGGTCCAGGGGGCAGAGGGCTACACCTTC.

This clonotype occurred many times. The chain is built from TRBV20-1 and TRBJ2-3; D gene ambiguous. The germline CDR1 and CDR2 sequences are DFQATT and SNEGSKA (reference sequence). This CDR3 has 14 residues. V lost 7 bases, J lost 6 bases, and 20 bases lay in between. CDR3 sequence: CSGIGRSPVDTQYF. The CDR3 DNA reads TGCAGTGGAATCGGACGGAGCCCAGTGGATACGCAGTATTTT.

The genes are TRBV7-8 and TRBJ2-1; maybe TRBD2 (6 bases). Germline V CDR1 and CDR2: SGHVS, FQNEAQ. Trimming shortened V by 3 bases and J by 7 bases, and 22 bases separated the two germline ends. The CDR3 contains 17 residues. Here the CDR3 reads CASSLARDSGFWNEQFF. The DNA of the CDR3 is TGTGCCAGCAGCTTGGCGCGTGATAGCGGTTTTTGGAATGAGCAGTTCTTC.

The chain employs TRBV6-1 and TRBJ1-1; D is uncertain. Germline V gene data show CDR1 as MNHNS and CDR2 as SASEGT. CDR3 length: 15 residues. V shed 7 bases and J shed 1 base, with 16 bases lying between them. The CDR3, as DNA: TGTGCCAGCACTACCAGGCAGGTGGGGAACACTGAAGCTTTCTTT. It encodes CASTTRQVGNTEAFF.

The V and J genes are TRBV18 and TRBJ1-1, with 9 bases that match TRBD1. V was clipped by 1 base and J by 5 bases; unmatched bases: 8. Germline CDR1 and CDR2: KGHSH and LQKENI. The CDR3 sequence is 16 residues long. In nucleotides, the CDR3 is TGTGCCAGCTCACCACGCTTACAGGGGGCGCGGACTGAAGCTTTCTTT. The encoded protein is CASSPRLQGARTEAFF.

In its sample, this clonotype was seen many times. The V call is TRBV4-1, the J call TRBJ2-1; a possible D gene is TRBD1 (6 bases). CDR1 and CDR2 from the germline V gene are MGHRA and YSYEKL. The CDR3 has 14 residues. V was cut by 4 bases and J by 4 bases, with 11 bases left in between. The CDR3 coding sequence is TGCGCCAGCAGCCTCATTGGACAGTACAATGAGCAGTTCTTC. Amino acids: CASSLIGQYNEQFF.

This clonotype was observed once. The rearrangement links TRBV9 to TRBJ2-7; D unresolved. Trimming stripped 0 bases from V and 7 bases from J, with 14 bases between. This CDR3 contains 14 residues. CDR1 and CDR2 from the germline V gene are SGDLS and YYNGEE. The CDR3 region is CASSVEVQDGEQYF. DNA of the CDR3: TGTGCCAGCAGCGTAGAAGTCCAGGACGGTGAGCAGTACTTC.

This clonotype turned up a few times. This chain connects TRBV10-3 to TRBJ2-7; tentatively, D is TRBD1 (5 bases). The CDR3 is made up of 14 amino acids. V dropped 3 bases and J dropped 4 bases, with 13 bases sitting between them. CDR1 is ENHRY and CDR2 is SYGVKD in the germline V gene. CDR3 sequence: CAISDRVKGYEQYF. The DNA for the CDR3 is TGTGCCATCAGTGACAGGGTAAAGGGATACGAGCAGTACTTC.

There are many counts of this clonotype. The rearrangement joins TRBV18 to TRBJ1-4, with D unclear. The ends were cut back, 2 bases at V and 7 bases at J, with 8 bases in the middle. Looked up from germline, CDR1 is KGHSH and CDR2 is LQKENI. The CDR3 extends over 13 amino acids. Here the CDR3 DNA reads TGTGCCAGCTCACCAGGGGTTGGTGAAAAACTGTTTTTT. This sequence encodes CASSPGVGEKLFF.

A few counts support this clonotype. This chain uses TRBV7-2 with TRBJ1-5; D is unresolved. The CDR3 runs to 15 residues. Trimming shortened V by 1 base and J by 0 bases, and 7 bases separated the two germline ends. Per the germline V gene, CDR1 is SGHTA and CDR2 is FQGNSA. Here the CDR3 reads CASSLEFDSNQPQHF. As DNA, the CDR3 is TGTGCCAGCAGCTTAGAATTCGATAGCAATCAGCCCCAGCATTTT.

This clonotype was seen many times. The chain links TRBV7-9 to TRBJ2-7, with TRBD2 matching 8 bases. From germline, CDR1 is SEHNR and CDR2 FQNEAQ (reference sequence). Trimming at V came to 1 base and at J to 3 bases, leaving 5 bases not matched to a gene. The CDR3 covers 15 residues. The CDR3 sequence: CASSLGGLDVYEQYF. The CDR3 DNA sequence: TGTGCCAGCAGCTTAGGGGGACTAGACGTCTACGAGCAGTACTTC.

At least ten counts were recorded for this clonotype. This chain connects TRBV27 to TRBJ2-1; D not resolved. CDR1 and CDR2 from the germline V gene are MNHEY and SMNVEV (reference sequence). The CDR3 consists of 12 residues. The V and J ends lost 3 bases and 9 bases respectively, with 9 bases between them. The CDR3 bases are TGTGCCAGCAGTTTTTTGTCTGGTGAGCAGTTCTTC. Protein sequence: CASSFLSGEQFF.

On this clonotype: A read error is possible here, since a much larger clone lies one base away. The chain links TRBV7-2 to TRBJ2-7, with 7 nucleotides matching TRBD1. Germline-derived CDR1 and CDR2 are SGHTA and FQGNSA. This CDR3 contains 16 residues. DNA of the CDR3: TGTGCCAGCAGCTTATCCCCAAGGGGGCTGACCTACGAGCAGTGCTTC. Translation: CASSLSPRGLTYEQCF.

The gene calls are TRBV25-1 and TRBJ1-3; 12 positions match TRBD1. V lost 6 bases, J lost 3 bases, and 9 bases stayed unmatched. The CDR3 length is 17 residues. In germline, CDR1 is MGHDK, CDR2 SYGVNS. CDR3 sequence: CASRPGQGAAGGNTIYF. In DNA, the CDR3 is TGTGCCAGCAGACCGGGACAGGGGGCTGCGGGTGGAAACACCATATATTTT.

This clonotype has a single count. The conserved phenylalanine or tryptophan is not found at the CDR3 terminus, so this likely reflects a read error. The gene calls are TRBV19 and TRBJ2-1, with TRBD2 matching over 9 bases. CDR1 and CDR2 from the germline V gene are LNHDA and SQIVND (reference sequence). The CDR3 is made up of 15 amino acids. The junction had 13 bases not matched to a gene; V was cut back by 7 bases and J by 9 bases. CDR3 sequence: CASTTTSGPGSEQFY. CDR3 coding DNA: TGTGCCAGTACCACGACTAGCGGACCGGGGAGTGAGCAGTTCTAC.

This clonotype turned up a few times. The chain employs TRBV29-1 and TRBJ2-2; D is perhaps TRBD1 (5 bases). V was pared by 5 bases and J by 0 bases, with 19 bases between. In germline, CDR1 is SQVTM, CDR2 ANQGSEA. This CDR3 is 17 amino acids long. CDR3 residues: CSVKGLGASSNTGELFF. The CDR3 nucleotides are TGCAGCGTTAAGGGGTTAGGCGCCTCGTCGAACACCGGGGAGCTGTTTTTT.

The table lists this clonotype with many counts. The CDR3 sequence: CSVPRAGGKADTQYF. The CDR3 nucleotides read TGCAGCGTTCCGAGAGCAGGAGGGAAGGCAGATACGCAGTATTTT. The J gene is TRBJ2-3, the V gene TRBV29-1; possibly TRBD2 for D (6 bases). CDR3 length: 15 amino acids. Trimming shortened V by 5 bases and J by 4 bases, and 19 bases separated the two germline ends. CDR1 is SQVTM and CDR2 is ANQGSEA in the germline V gene.

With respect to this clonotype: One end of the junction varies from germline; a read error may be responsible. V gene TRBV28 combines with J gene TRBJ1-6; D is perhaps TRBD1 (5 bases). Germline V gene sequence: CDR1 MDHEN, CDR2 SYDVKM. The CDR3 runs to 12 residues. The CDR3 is CGTRPYNSPLHF. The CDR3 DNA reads TGCGGGACGCGGCCCTATAATTCACCCCTCCACTTT.